Each of the 15 T cell receptor beta chains below was sequenced from the same sample in a study of blood T cell repertoires in COVID-19. Clones were read by immunoSEQ multiplex PCR, and TCRdb kept only the in-frame ones, dropping some. The sample consists of about 160,000 clones, 70% to 80% of them appearing once. Material for sequencing was peripheral blood. These receptors were collected from an older woman with COVID-19, enrolled during active disease.

The chain couples TRBV28 to TRBJ2-3; tentatively, D is TRBD1 (5 bases). CDR1 is MDHEN, CDR2 SYDVKM, per germline. This CDR3 region has 16 residues. V lost 2 bases and J 5 bases, leaving 17 bases between the germline ends. CDR3 coding DNA: TGTGCCAGCAGTTTACTGTTGGGGCTTCAAGGAGATACGCAGTATTTT. Translated: CASSLLLGLQGDTQYF.

The J gene is TRBJ1-2, the V gene TRBV4-2; the D is unclear. The CDR3 totals 14 residues. Trimming shortened V by 0 bases and J by 6 bases, and 11 bases separated the two germline ends. The germline V gene encodes CDR1 LGHNA and CDR2 YNFKEQ. The CDR3 loop reads CASSQDGEVDGYTF. In nucleotides, the CDR3 is TGTGCCAGCAGCCAAGATGGTGAGGTGGATGGCTACACCTTC.

The chain couples TRBV7-3 to TRBJ2-6; D is unclear. Trimming removed 4 bases at V and 0 bases at J, with 7 bases between. CDR3 length equals 15 residues. From germline, CDR1 is SGHTA and CDR2 FQGTGA. CDR3 sequence (DNA): TGTGCCAGCAGCTGGGCCCACTCTGGGGCCAACGTCCTGACTTTC. Its translation is CASSWAHSGANVLTF.

The rearrangement joins TRBV5-5 to TRBJ1-2; D possibly corresponds to TRBD1 (6 bases). There are 14 residues in the CDR3. CDR1 and CDR2 (germline): SGHKS, YYEKEE (reference sequence). The V gene lost 3 bases and the J gene lost 0 bases, with 9 bases spanning the gap. CDR3 in amino acids: CASSSWTANYGYTF. The CDR3 region has the DNA TGTGCCAGCAGCTCATGGACAGCTAACTATGGCTACACCTTC.

The chain couples TRBV5-1 to TRBJ1-3; D remains unclear. Trimming removed 0 bases at V and 1 base at J, with 11 bases between. This CDR3 contains 16 residues. Germline-derived CDR1 and CDR2 are SGHRS and YFSETQ. Written as DNA, the CDR3 is TGCGCCAGCAGCTTGGACGCTTGGGAGTCTGGAAACACCATATATTTT. Translating it yields CASSLDAWESGNTIYF.

The chain links TRBV6-5 to TRBJ2-7; possibly TRBD2 for D (5 bases). Per the germline V gene, CDR1 is MNHEY and CDR2 is SVGAGI. This CDR3 has 16 residues. The V gene lost 1 base and the J gene lost 3 bases, with 16 bases spanning the gap. CDR3 region: CASSYFLPESGYEQYF. Written as DNA, the CDR3 is TGTGCCAGCAGTTACTTCCTCCCGGAGAGCGGCTACGAGCAGTACTTC.

This chain links TRBV5-1 with TRBJ2-2; 11 nucleotides agree with TRBD2. Germline V gene sequence: CDR1 SGHRS, CDR2 YFSETQ. Trimming cost V 3 bases and J 3 bases; bases outside gene matches: 4. The length of the CDR3 is 16 residues. CDR3 nucleotides: TGCGCCAGCAGCTGGGGGACTAGCGGCTACACCGGGGAGCTGTTTTTT. It encodes CASSWGTSGYTGELFF.

V is TRBV28 and J is TRBJ1-2, with D hard to call. Germline assignment: CDR1 MDHEN and CDR2 SYDVKM. V lost 5 bases and J lost 0, with 13 bases in between. This CDR3 spans 15 amino acids. CDR3 DNA: TGTGCCAGCAGTCCGGGTGGGTCAACTAACTATGGCTACACCTTC. Protein product: CASSPGGSTNYGYTF.

This clone was seen only once. This sequence joins TRBV7-2 and TRBJ2-2; the match to TRBD1 covers 8 bases. The CDR3 has 16 amino acids. Germline V gene data show CDR1 as SGHTA and CDR2 as FQGNSA. J gave up 6 bases and V 8 bases, and 14 bases lay outside the gene matches. The CDR3 DNA follows: TGTGCCAGCGAACTTAGCATCACACAGGGGGCCGGGGAGCTGTTTTTT. Translation gives CASELSITQGAGELFF.

The V call is TRBV7-8, the J call TRBJ1-1, with D maybe TRBD1 (5 bases). The CDR3 sequence is 15 residues long. V lost 2 bases and J 0 bases, leaving 10 bases between the germline ends. CDR1 is SGHVS, CDR2 FQNEAQ, per germline. In DNA form, the CDR3 reads TGTGCCAGCAGCTTAAAGCGGGGGATGAACACTGAAGCTTTCTTT. Its translation: CASSLKRGMNTEAFF.

About this clone itself: At one of its ends the junction is not consistent with the germline gene, which may arise from a read error. The chain is built from TRBV11-2 and TRBJ1-2, with TRBD1 identical over 10 bases. The CDR3 loop spans 14 amino acids. CDR1 is SGHAT, CDR2 FQNNGV, per germline. CDR3 coding DNA: TGTGCCAGCAGCTTAAGGACAGGGGGAAATCGGCCCCACTTC. It yields the protein CASSLRTGGNRPHF.

This clone was picked up a small number of times. The rearrangement uses TRBV4-3 and TRBJ2-2; 15 positions agree with TRBD2. The V segment lost 6 bases and the J segment 0 bases; nucleotides outside the gene matches: 5. Germline CDR1 and CDR2: LGHNA and YSLEER. The CDR3 contains 18 residues. CDR3 DNA: TGCGCCAGCAGACGGACTAGCGGGAGGGTTTCGAACACCGGGGAGCTGTTTTTT. Its protein is CASRRTSGRVSNTGELFF.

V gene TRBV21-1 combines with J gene TRBJ2-7; the table assigns TRBD1, which was not confirmed against the DNA. TRBV21-1 is a pseudogene locus. CDR3 length: 16 amino acids. The CDR3, as DNA: TGTGCCAGCAGCAACCTAAAGGGACAGCGATCCTACGAGCAGTACGTC. Translation: CASSNLKGQRSYEQYV.

This chain joins TRBV5-4 and TRBJ2-1; the match to TRBD2 covers 14 bases. There are 18 residues in the CDR3. From germline, CDR1 is SGHNT and CDR2 YYREEE (reference sequence). V was clipped by 5 bases and J by 0 bases; unmatched bases: 7. CDR3 amino acids: CASSSGTSGGSSYNEQFF. CDR3 nucleotide sequence: TGTGCCAGCAGTTCCGGGACTAGCGGGGGAAGCTCCTACAATGAGCAGTTCTTC.

The V gene is TRBV19, the J gene TRBJ2-1; no definite D call. V lost 7 bases to trimming and J lost 0 bases, with 10 bases between them. The CDR3 consists of 14 residues. Germline V gene lookup returns CDR1 LNHDA and CDR2 SQIVND (reference sequence). This CDR3 is CASTPGSSYNEQFF. In DNA form, the CDR3 reads TGTGCCAGTACCCCGGGTAGCTCCTACAATGAGCAGTTCTTC.